This entry lists 8 T cell receptor beta chains sequenced from one sample in a study of cytomegalovirus exposure and HLA in healthy donors. PCR primers comprised 60 Vbeta and 13 Jbeta primers. Assay used: immunoSEQ multiplex PCR; TCRdb lists only in-frame clones, some missing. The sample includes 150,000 to 200,000 clones, over 70% of them seen just once. The source material was PBMCs. The receptors here all came from a female donor in good health and CMV-seronegative.

The gene calls are TRBV2 and TRBJ2-1; tentatively, D is TRBD2 (7 bases). CDR1 and CDR2 (germline): SNHLY, FYNNEI. The V end was cut by 4 bases, the J end by 6 bases, with 16 bases between. The CDR3 has 15 residues. The CDR3 region is CASSVSGGGGNEQFF. The CDR3 DNA sequence: TGTGCCAGCAGTGTATCGGGGGGCGGGGGCAATGAGCAGTTCTTC.

The gene calls are TRBV7-2 and TRBJ1-5; 7 positions match TRBD1. This CDR3 has 13 amino acids. The junction had 0 bases not matched to a gene; V was cut back by 2 bases and J by 5 bases. Per the germline V gene, CDR1 is SGHTA and CDR2 is FQGNSA. The CDR3 spells CASSLQGDQPQHF. The CDR3 DNA follows: TGTGCCAGCAGCTTACAGGGGGATCAGCCCCAGCATTTT.

The gene calls are TRBV27 and TRBJ1-2, with no clear D. CDR3 length: 13 residues. Trimming shortened V by 7 bases and J by 3 bases, and 12 bases separated the two germline ends. From germline, CDR1 is MNHEY and CDR2 SMNVEV (reference sequence). DNA for the CDR3: TGTGCCAGCAAGTGGGCCTCCGACTATGGCTACACCTTC. As protein: CASKWASDYGYTF.

This clone was seen only a few times. This rearrangement joins TRBV18 to TRBJ1-2, with 9 bases identical to TRBD1. CDR1 and CDR2 from the germline V gene are KGHSH and LQKENI. V shed 3 bases and J 4 bases; nucleotides not matched to a gene: 18. This CDR3 spans 19 amino acids. The CDR3 here is CASSPAGGPTGQGSYGYTF. CDR3 bases: TGTGCCAGCTCACCGGCCGGCGGGCCAACGGGACAGGGAAGCTATGGCTACACCTTC.

The chain links TRBV6-1 to TRBJ2-7; 11 bases are shared with TRBD2. V shed 4 bases, J shed 7 bases, and the junction held 6 bases outside the gene matches. Germline V gene sequence: CDR1 MNHNS, CDR2 SASEGT. The CDR3 has 14 residues. The CDR3 nucleotides are TGTGCCAGCAGTGTACTAGCGGGAGTTGGGGAGCAGTACTTC. Protein sequence: CASSVLAGVGEQYF.

This rearrangement joins TRBV7-6 to TRBJ2-1; weak D call: TRBD1 (5 bases). CDR3 length equals 11 residues. CDR1 and CDR2 (germline): SGHVS, FNYEAQ. V was clipped by 2 bases and J by 11 bases, with 7 bases between them. The CDR3 protein is CASSLLGQQFF. The CDR3 nucleotides read TGTGCCAGCAGCTTATTGGGGCAGCAGTTCTTC.

The table lists this clone with a few counts. This sequence joins TRBV5-1 and TRBJ1-2; 12 positions agree with TRBD1. Germline-derived CDR1 and CDR2 are SGHRS and YFSETQ. CDR3 size: 16 residues. With V trimmed by 4 bases and J by 7 bases, 11 bases remained unmatched. CDR3 sequence: CASSVAPGQGASGYTF. Here the CDR3 DNA reads TGCGCCAGCAGCGTAGCTCCGGGACAGGGGGCGAGTGGCTACACCTTC.

The rearrangement joins TRBV7-2 to TRBJ2-1, with TRBD2 identical over 14 bases. This CDR3 region has 15 residues. Germline CDR1 is SGHTA and CDR2 is FQGNSA. Unmatched junction bases numbered 3, after V lost 4 bases and J lost 7 bases. In DNA, the CDR3 is TGTGCCAGCAGCTCGGGACTAGCGGGGGTAAATGAGCAGTTCTTC. Its translation is CASSSGLAGVNEQFF. The complete variable domain, with remaining parts taken from reference TRBV7-2 and TRBJ2-1, reads GAGVSQSPSNKVTEKGKDVELRCDPISGHTALYWYRQSLGQGLEFLIYFQGNSAPDKSGLPSDRFSAERTGGSVSTLTIQRTQQEDSAVYLCASSSGLAGVNEQFFGPGTRLTVL.